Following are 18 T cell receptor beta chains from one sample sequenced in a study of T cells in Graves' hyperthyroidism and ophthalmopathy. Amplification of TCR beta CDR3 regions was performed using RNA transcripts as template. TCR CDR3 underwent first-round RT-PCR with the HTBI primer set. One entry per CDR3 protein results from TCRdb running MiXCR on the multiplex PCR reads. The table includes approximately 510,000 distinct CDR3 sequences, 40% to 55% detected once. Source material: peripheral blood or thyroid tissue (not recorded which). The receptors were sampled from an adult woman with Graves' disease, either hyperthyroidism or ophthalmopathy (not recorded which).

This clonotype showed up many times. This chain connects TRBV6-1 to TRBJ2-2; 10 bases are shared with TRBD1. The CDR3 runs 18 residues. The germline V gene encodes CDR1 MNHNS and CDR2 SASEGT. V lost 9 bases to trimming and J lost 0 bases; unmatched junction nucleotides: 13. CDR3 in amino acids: CASTRRRTGGANTGELFF. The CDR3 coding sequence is TGTGCCAGTACTCGTCGAAGGACAGGGGGAGCGAACACCGGGGAGCTGTTTTTT.

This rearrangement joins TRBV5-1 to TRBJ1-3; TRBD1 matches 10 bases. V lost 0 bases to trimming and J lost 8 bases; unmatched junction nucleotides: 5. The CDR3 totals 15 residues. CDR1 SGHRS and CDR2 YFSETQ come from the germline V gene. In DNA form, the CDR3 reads TGCGCCAGCAGCTTGGATGGGGACAGGGGATACACCATATATTTT. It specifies CASSLDGDRGYTIYF.

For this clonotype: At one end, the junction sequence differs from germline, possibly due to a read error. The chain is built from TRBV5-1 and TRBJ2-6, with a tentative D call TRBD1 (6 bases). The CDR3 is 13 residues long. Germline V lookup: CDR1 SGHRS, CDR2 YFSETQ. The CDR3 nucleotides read TGCGCCAGCAGCCCCGAGGACAGCATATTTGAAGCTTTC. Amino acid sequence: CASSPEDSIFEAF.

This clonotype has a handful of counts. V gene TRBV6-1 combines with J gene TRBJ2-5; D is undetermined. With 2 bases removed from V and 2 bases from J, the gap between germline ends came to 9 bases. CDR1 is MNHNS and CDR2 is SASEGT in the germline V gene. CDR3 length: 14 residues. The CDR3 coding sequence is TGTGCCAGCAGTGAAATGCCCGGACAAGAGACCCAGTACTTC. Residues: CASSEMPGQETQYF.

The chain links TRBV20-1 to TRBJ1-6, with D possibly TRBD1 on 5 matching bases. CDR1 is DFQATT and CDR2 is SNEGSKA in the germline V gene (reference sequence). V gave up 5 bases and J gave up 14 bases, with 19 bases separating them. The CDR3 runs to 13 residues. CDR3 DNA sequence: TGCAGTGCTGGGGACGGACAAGGGTTCACCCTCCACTTT. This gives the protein CSAGDGQGFTLHF.

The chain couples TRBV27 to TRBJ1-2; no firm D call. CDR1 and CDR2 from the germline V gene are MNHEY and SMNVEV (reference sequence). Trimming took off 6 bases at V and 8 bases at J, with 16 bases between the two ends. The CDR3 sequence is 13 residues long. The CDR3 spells CASSQARDWGYTF. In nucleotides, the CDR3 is TGTGCCAGCAGCCAAGCTCGAGATTGGGGCTACACCTTC.

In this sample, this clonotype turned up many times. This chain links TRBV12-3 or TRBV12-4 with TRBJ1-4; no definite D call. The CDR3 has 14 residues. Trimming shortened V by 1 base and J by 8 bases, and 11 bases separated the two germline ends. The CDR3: CASSLGPVGEKLFF. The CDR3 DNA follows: TGTGCCAGCAGTTTAGGACCGGTAGGGGAAAAACTGTTTTTT.

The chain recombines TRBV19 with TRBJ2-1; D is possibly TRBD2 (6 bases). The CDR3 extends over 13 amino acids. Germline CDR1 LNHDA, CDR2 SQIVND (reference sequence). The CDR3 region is CAAGSRGWNEQFF. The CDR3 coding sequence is TGTGCAGCGGGCTCGCGGGGATGGAATGAGCAGTTCTTC.

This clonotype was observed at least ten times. In DNA, the CDR3 is TGCAGTGCTCTCCGGGACACTTCCGGGGACGATGGCTACACCTTC. Protein product: CSALRDTSGDDGYTF. This rearrangement joins TRBV20-1 to TRBJ1-2; D perhaps matches TRBD1 (6 bases). V lost 5 bases and J lost 6, with 22 bases in between. Germline CDR1 DFQATT, CDR2 SNEGSKA (reference sequence). The CDR3 is 15 residues long.

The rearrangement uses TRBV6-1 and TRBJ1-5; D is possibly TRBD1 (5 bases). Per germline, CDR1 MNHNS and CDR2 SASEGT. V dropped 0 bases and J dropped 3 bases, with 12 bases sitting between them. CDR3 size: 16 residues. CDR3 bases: TGTGCCAGCAGTGAAGCGCCTCCGGACATCAATCAGCCCCAGCATTTT. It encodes CASSEAPPDINQPQHF.

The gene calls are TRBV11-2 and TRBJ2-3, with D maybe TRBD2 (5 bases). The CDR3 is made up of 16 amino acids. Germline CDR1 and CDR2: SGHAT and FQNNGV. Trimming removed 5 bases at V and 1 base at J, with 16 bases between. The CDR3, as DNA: TGTGCCAGCAGCAAATCCTGGGAGAGGGGCACAGATACGCAGTATTTT. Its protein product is CASSKSWERGTDTQYF. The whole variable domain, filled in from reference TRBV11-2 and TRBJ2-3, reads EAGVAQSPRYKIIEKRQSVAFWCNPISGHATLYWYQQILGQGPKLLIQFQNNGVVDDSQLPKDRFSAERLKGVDSTLKIQPAKLEDSAVYLCASSKSWERGTDTQYFGPGTRLTVL.

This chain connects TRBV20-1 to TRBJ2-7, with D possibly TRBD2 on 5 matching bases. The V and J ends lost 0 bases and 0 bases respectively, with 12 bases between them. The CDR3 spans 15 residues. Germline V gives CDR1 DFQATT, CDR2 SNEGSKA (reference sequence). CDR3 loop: CSARDLRESSYEQYF. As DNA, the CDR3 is TGCAGTGCTAGAGATTTAAGGGAGAGCTCCTACGAGCAGTACTTC.

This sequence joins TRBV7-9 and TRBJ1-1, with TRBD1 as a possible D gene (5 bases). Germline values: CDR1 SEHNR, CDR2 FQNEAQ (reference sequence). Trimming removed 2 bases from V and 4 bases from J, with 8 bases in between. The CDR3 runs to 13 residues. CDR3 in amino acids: CASSLRGPTEAFF. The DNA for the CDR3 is TGTGCCAGCAGCTTAAGGGGTCCCACTGAAGCTTTCTTT.

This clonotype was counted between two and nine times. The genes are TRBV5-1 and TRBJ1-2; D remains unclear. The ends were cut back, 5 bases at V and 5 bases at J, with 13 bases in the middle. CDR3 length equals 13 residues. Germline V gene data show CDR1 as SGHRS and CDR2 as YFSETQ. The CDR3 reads CASRLGQEYGYTF. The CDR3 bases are TGCGCCAGCAGGCTAGGGCAGGAGTATGGCTACACCTTC. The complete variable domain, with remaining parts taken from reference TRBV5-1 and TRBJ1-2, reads KAGVTQTPRYLIKTRGQQVTLSCSPISGHRSVSWYQQTPGQGLQFLFEYFSETQRNKGNFPGRFSGRQFSNSRSEMNVSTLELGDSALYLCASRLGQEYGYTFGSGTRLTVV.

The CDR3 protein is CASSSAWGGTHRTYEQYF. The CDR3 DNA reads TGTGCCAGCAGCTCCGCCTGGGGGGGAACACACCGCACCTACGAGCAGTACTTC. The J gene is TRBJ2-7, the V gene TRBV7-9; 7 bases are shared with TRBD2. CDR1 SEHNR and CDR2 FQNEAQ come from the germline V gene (reference sequence). The CDR3 length is 18 residues. Trimming took 4 bases from V and 2 from J; bases not matched to a gene: 17. The variable domain in full, completed from reference TRBV7-9 and TRBJ2-7, reads DTGVSQNPRHKITKRGQNVTFRCDPISEHNRLYWYRQTLGQGPEFLTYFQNEAQLEKSRLLSDRFSAERPKGSFSTLEIQRTEQGDSAMYLCASSSAWGGTHRTYEQYFGPGTRLTVT.

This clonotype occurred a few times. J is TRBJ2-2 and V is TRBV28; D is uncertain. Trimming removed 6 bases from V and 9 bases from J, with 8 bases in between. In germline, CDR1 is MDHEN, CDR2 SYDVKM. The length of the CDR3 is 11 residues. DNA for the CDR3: TGTGCCAGCAGAGGCCTCAGGGAGCTGTTTTTT. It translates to CASRGLRELFF.

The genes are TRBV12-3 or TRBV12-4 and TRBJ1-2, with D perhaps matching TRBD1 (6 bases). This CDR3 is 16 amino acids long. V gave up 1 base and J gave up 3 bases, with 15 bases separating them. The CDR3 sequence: CASSLGGGRGDYGYTF. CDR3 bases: TGTGCCAGCAGTTTAGGGGGCGGCAGGGGTGACTATGGCTACACCTTC.

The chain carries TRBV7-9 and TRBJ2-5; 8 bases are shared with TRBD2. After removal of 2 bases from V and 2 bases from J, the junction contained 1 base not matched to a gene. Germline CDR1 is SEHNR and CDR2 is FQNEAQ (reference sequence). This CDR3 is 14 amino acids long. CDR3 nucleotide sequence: TGTGCCAGCAGCTTACCTAGCGGGCAAGAGACCCAGTACTTC. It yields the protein CASSLPSGQETQYF. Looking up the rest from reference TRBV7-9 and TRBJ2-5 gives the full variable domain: DTGVSQNPRHKITKRGQNVTFRCDPISEHNRLYWYRQTLGQGPEFLTYFQNEAQLEKSRLLSDRFSAERPKGSFSTLEIQRTEQGDSAMYLCASSLPSGQETQYFGPGTRLLVL.